This T cell receptor beta chain derives from a study of T cells in Graves' hyperthyroidism and ophthalmopathy. This clonotype appeared a few times. The V end was cut by 5 bases, the J end by 1 base, with 11 bases between. Germline lookup yields CDR1 LNHDA and CDR2 SQIVND (reference sequence). This CDR3 comprises 14 residues. Fresh peripheral blood, around 9.3 ml of it, supplied the PBMCs. From RNA transcripts, TCR beta CDR3 regions were amplified. TCR CDR3 regions were first amplified by RT-PCR with HTBI primers. In TCRdb, the multiplex PCR reads were re-called with MiXCR into one record per CDR3 protein. This sample has under 200,000 distinct CDR3 sequences, with less than 10% found just once.

The sample was blood. This chain joins TRBV19 and TRBJ1-1; D may be TRBD1 (5 bases). The clonotype originates from a woman younger than 30 with Graves' hyperthyroidism that later progressed to Graves' ophthalmopathy. CDR3 residues: CASSEQVRNTEAFF. The CDR3 region has the DNA TGTGCCAGTAGTGAACAGGTAAGGAACACTGAAGCTTTCTTT.